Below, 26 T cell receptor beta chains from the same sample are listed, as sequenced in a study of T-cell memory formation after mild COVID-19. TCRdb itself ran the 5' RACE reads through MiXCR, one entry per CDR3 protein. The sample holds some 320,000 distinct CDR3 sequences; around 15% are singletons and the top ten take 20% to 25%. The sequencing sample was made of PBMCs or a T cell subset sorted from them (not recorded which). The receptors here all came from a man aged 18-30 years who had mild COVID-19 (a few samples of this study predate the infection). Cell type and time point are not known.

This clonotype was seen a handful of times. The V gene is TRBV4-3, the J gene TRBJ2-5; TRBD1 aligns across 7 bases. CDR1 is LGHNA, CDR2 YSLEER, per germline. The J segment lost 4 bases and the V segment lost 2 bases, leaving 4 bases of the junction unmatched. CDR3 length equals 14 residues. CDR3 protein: CASSQHRGGETQYF. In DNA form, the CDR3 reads TGCGCCAGCAGCCAACACAGGGGTGGAGAGACCCAGTACTTC.

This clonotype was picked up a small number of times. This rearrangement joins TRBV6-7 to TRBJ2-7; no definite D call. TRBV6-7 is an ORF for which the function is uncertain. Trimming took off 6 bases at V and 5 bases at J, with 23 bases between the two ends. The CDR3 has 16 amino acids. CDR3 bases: TGTGCCAGCAGCTCCCCCCAGGAGCGACCTTTGGACGAGCAGTACGTC. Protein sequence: CASSSPQERPLDEQYV.

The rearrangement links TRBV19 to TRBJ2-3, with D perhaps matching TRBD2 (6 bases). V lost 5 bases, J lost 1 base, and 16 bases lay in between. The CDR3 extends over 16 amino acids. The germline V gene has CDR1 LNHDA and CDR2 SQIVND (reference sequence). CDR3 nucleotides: TGTGCCAGTAGTGCGGGGCAGGGCTCAGGCACAGATACGCAGTATTTT. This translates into CASSAGQGSGTDTQYF. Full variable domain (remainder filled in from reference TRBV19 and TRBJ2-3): DGGITQSPKYLFRKEGQNVTLSCEQNLNHDAMYWYRQDPGQGLRLIYYSQIVNDFQKGDIAEGYSVSREKKESFPLTVTSAQKNPTAFYLCASSAGQGSGTDTQYFGPGTRLTVL.

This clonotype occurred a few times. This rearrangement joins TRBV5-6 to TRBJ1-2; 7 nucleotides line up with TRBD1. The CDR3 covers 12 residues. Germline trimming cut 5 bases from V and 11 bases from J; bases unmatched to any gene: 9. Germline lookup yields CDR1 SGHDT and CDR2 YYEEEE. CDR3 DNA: TGTGCCAGCAGTTACGAGACAGGGCGGTACACCTTC. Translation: CASSYETGRYTF. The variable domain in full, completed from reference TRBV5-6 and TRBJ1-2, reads DAGVTQSPTHLIKTRGQQVTLRCSPKSGHDTVSWYQQALGQGPQFIFQYYEEEERQRGNFPDRFSGHQFPNYSSELNVNALLLGDSALYLCASSYETGRYTFGSGTRLTVV.

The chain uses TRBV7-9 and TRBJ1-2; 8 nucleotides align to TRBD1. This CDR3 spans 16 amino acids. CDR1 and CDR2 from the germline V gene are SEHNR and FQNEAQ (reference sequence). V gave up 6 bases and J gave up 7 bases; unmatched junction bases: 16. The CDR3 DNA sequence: TGTGCCAGCAGACCACCCCGAAAGACGACAGGGGCTGGCTACACCTTC. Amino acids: CASRPPRKTTGAGYTF.

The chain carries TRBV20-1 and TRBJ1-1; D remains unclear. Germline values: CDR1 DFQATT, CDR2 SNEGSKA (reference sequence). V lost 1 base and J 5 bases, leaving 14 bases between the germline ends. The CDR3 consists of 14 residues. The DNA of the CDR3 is TGCAGTGCTAGAGTGGGTGGGAGTGGAACTGAAGCTTTCTTT. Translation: CSARVGGSGTEAFF.

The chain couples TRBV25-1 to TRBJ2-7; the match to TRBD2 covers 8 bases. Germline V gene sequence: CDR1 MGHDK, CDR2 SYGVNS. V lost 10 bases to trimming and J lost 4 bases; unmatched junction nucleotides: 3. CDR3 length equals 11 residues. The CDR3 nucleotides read TGTGCCACCCGACTAGCGTACGAGCAGTACGTC. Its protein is CATRLAYEQYV.

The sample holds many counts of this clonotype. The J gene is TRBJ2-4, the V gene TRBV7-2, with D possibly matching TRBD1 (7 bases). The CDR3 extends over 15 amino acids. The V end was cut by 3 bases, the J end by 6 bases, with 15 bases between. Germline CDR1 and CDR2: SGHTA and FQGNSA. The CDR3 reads CASSLEGASGNIQYF. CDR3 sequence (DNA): TGTGCCAGCAGCTTGGAGGGGGCCTCCGGAAACATTCAGTACTTC. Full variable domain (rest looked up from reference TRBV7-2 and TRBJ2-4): GAGVSQSPSNKVTEKGKDVELRCDPISGHTALYWYRQSLGQGLEFLIYFQGNSAPDKSGLPSDRFSAERTGGSVSTLTIQRTQQEDSAVYLCASSLEGASGNIQYFGAGTRLSVL.

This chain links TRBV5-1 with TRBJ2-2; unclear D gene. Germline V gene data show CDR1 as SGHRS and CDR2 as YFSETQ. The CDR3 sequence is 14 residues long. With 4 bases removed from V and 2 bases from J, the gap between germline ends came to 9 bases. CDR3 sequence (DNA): TGCGCCAGCAGCCCGGACCAAAACACCGGGGAGCTGTTTTTT. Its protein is CASSPDQNTGELFF.

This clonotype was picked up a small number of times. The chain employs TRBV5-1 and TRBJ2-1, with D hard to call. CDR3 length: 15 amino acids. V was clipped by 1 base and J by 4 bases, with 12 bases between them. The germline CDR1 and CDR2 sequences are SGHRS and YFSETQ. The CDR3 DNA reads TGCGCCAGCAGCTTGCGTTTGTCGGAGTACAATGAGCAGTTCTTC. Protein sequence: CASSLRLSEYNEQFF.

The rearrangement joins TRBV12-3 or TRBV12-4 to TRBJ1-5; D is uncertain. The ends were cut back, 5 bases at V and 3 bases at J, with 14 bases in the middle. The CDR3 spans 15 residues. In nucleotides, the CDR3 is TGTGCCAGCAGTCCCGGACCTATAGTCAATCAGCCCCAGCATTTT. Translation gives CASSPGPIVNQPQHF.

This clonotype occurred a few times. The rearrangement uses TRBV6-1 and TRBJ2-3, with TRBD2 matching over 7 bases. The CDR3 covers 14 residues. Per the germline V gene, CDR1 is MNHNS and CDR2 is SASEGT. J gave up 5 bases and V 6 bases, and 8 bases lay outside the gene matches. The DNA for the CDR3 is TGTGCCAGCAGGAGCGGGGAAGCAATAGATACGCAGTATTTT. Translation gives CASRSGEAIDTQYF.

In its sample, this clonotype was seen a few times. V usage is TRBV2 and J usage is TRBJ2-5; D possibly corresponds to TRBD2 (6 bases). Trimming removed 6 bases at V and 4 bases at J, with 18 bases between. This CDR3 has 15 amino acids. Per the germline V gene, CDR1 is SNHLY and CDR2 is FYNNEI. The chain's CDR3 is CASRMRTIGGETQYF. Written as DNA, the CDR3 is TGTGCCAGCAGGATGAGGACTATCGGAGGAGAGACCCAGTACTTC.

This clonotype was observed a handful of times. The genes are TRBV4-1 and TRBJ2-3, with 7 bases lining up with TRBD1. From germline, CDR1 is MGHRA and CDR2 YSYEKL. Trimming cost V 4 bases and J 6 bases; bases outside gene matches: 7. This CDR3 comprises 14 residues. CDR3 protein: CASSPRDSPDTQYF. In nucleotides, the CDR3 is TGCGCCAGCAGCCCTCGGGACAGCCCCGATACGCAGTATTTT.

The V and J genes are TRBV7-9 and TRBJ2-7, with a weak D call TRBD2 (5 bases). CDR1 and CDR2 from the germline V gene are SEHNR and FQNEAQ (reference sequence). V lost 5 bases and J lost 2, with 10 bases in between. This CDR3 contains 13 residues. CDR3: CASSDPEAYEQYF. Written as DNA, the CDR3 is TGTGCCAGCAGCGACCCGGAGGCCTACGAGCAGTACTTC.

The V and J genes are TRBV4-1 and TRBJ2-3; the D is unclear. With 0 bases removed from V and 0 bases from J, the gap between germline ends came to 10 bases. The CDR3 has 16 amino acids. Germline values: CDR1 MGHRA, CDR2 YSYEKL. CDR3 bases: TGCGCCAGCAGCCAAGAGAACATCCCTAGCACAGATACGCAGTATTTT. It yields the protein CASSQENIPSTDTQYF.

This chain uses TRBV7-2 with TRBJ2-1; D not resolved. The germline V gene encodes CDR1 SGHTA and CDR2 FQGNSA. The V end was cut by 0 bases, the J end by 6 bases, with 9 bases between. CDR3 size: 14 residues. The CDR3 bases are TGTGCCAGCAGCTTAGCCCGCCTAGGCAATGAGCAGTTCTTC. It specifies CASSLARLGNEQFF. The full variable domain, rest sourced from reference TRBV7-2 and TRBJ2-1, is GAGVSQSPSNKVTEKGKDVELRCDPISGHTALYWYRQSLGQGLEFLIYFQGNSAPDKSGLPSDRFSAERTGGSVSTLTIQRTQQEDSAVYLCASSLARLGNEQFFGPGTRLTVL.

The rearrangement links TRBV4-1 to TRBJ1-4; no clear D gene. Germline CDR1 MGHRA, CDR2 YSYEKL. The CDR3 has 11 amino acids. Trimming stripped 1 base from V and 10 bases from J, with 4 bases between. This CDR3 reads CASSQVVKLFF. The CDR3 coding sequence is TGCGCCAGCAGCCAAGTTGTAAAACTGTTTTTT.

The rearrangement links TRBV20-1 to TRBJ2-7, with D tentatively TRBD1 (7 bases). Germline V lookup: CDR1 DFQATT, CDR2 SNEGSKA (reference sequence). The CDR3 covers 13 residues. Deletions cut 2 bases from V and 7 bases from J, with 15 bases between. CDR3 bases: TGCAGTGCTAGACAGGGGGGTCTGGGAGAGCAGTACGTC. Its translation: CSARQGGLGEQYV.

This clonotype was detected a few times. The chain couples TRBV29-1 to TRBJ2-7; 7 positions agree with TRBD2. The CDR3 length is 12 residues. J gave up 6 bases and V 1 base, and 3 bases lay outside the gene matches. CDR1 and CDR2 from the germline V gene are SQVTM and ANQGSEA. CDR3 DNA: TGCAGCGTTGAAGTACCGGGGGGCGAGCAGTACTTC. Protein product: CSVEVPGGEQYF.

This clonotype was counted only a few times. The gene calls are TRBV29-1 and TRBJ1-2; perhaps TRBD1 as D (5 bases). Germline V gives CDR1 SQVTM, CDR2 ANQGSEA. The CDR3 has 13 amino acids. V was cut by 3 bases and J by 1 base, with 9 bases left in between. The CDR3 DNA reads TGCAGCGTTGACAGGGATAATAACTATGGCTACACCTTC. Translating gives CSVDRDNNYGYTF.

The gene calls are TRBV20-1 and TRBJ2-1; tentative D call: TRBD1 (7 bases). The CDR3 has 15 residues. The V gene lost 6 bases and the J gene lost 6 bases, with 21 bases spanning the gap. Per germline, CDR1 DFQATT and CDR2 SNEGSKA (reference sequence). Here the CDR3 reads CSAPTDREAFNEQFF. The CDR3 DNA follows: TGCAGTGCCCCAACCGACAGGGAGGCCTTCAATGAGCAGTTCTTC.

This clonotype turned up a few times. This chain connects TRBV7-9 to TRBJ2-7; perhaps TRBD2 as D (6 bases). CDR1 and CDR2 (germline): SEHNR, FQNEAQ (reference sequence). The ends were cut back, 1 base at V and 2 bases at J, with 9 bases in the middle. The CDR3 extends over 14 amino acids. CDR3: CASSLGDWTYEQYV. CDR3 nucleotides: TGTGCCAGCAGCTTAGGGGACTGGACCTACGAGCAGTACGTC.

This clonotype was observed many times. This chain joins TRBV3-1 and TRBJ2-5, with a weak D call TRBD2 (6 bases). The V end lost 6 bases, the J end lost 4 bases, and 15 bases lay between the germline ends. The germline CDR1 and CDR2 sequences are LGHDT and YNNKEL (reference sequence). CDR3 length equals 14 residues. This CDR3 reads CASSPGEGLETQYF. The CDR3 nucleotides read TGTGCCAGCAGTCCGGGAGAAGGGTTAGAGACCCAGTACTTC.

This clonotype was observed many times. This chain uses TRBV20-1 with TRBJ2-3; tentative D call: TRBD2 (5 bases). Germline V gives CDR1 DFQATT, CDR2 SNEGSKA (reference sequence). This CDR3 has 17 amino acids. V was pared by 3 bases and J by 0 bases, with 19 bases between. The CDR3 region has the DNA TGCAGTGCTAGTTGGCTAGCAGTAAGGTCTAGCACAGATACGCAGTATTTT. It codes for CSASWLAVRSSTDTQYF.

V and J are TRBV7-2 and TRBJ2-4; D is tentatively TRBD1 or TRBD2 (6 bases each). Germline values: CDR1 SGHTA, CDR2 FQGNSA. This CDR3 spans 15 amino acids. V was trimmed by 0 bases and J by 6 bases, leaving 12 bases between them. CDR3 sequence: CASSLAGGRGNIQYF. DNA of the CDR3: TGTGCCAGCAGCTTAGCGGGGGGCCGGGGAAACATTCAGTACTTC.